These 4 T cell receptor beta chains share one sample of origin, sequenced in a study of beta chain features in type 1 diabetes. The isolated RNA, all of it, was reverse transcribed, so expressed TCRB transcripts were what got sequenced. Sequencing used immunoSEQ multiplex PCR; TCRdb keeps in-frame clones, though not all of them. The profile covers hundreds of thousands of clones, with over 11% appearing a single time and 0.035% to 0.04% taken by the ten largest. Study findings and constraints: All four CD4+ subsets from Type 1 diabetes patients carried moderately but significantly shorter TCRB CDR3s.

Their specific antigens are unknown. Material: naive CD4+ T cells from blood. Every receptor here comes from a man aged 18 to 29 with type 1 diabetes.

This clone came up a few times. The chain links TRBV7-9 to TRBJ2-5, with 11 bases fitting TRBD2. The CDR3 spans 16 residues. CDR1 and CDR2 (germline): SEHNR, FQNEAQ (reference sequence). Trimming removed 3 bases from V and 3 bases from J; junction bases left unmatched: 6. CDR3 nucleotides: TGTGCCAGCAGCTTTAGGGGACTAGCGGATAAAGAGACCCAGTACTTC. Its protein is CASSFRGLADKETQYF.

This clone was recorded a few times. CDR3 nucleotide sequence: TGTGCCAGCAGCTTAAACTGGGACAGGGCCGCTCCAAGGAACACTGAAGCTTTCTTT. Translation: CASSLNWDRAAPRNTEAFF. The rearrangement joins TRBV7-9 to TRBJ1-1, with 9 bases matching TRBD1. The ends lost 2 bases at V and 1 base at J; junction bases unmatched: 14. The germline gives CDR1 SEHNR, CDR2 FQNEAQ (reference sequence). The CDR3 spans 19 residues.

This clone was detected only a few times. This same CDR3 is encoded by further DNA sequences in the sample. The chain employs TRBV5-4 and TRBJ1-4, with 8 bases aligning to TRBD1. The CDR3 runs 13 residues. Germline V CDR1 and CDR2: SGHNT, YYREEE (reference sequence). The trim removed 1 base at V and 8 bases at J, leaving 1 base unmatched. As DNA, the CDR3 is TGTGCCAGCAGCTTGACAGGGGGGGAAAAACTGTTTTTT. It yields the protein CASSLTGGEKLFF.

This clone has a handful of counts. The chain is built from TRBV25-1 and TRBJ1-1, with 7 bases aligning to TRBD1. The CDR3 loop spans 13 amino acids. The trim removed 6 bases at V and 1 base at J, leaving 2 bases unmatched. In germline, CDR1 is MGHDK, CDR2 SYGVNS. CDR3 region: CASSRQGNTEAFF. CDR3 sequence (DNA): TGTGCCAGCAGCAGACAGGGGAACACTGAAGCTTTCTTT.